This passage covers 7 T cell receptor beta chains from one sample sequenced in a study of stem cell transplantation in POMP-related autoinflammatory disease. Study outcomes and limitations: Across all analyzed T-cell subsets, patients with PRAID tended toward reduced diversity and increased clonality. Fewer unique TRB V-J gene pairings were identified in patients with PRAID.

These TCRs are of unknown antigen specificity. TCRdb's table, derived via immunoSEQ multiplex PCR, lists solely in-frame clones and lacks some. The sample lists approximately 11,000 clones; around 87% were seen once. The input for sequencing was CD8+ T cells from PBMCs, taken before stem cell transplantation. These receptors all come from a human donor with POMP-related autoinflammation and immune dysregulation (PRAID).

V gene TRBV30 combines with J gene TRBJ1-3; TRBD1 is a possible D gene (5 bases). The CDR3 runs 16 residues. V was trimmed by 0 bases and J by 2 bases, leaving 14 bases between them. In germline, CDR1 is GTSNPN, CDR2 SVGIG (reference sequence). The CDR3 region is CAWSVRAGLPGNTIYF. The DNA of the CDR3 is TGTGCCTGGAGTGTACGCGCGGGACTTCCTGGAAACACCATATATTTT. Supplemented by reference TRBV30 and TRBJ1-3, the full variable domain reads SQTIHQWPATLVQPVGSPLSLECTVEGTSNPNLYWYRQAAGRGLQLLFYSVGIGQISSEVPQNLSASRPQDRQFILSSKKLLLSDSGFYLCAWSVRAGLPGNTIYFGEGSWLTVV.

This clone was picked up one time. The chain is built from TRBV7-8 and TRBJ2-1; 7 bases fit TRBD2. V lost 5 bases, J lost 2 bases, and 15 bases stayed unmatched. The length of the CDR3 is 18 residues. Looked up from germline, CDR1 is SGHVS and CDR2 is FQNEAQ. The CDR3 DNA is TGTGCCAGCAGCCGAACGGGATCGCGGGGGAGGACCTACAATGAGCAGTTCTTC. Its protein is CASSRTGSRGRTYNEQFF.

The chain links TRBV27 to TRBJ2-1; no clear D gene. The germline V gene has CDR1 MNHEY and CDR2 SMNVEV (reference sequence). The CDR3 contains 13 residues. V was clipped by 2 bases and J by 5 bases, with 7 bases between them. The CDR3, as DNA: TGTGCCAGCAGTTTAGGCCTCCACAATGAGCAGTTCTTC. As protein: CASSLGLHNEQFF.

With respect to this clone: Other nucleotide sequences in the sample specify the same CDR3. The rearrangement links TRBV9 to TRBJ2-1; 7 bases match TRBD2. CDR3 length equals 15 residues. The germline V gene encodes CDR1 SGDLS and CDR2 YYNGEE. V was clipped by 0 bases and J by 7 bases; unmatched bases: 7. CDR3 in DNA: TGTGCCAGCAGCGTAGGAGGCGGAGCGGGGAATGAGCAGTTCTTC. It is translated as CASSVGGGAGNEQFF.

The chain carries TRBV28 and TRBJ2-3, with 11 bases fitting TRBD2. The V gene end was trimmed by 3 bases and the J gene end by 0 bases; junction bases not matched to a gene: 5. CDR1 is MDHEN and CDR2 is SYDVKM in the germline V gene. The CDR3 consists of 17 residues. The CDR3 region has the DNA TGTGCCAGCAGTTTGGGGACTAGCGGCCCTAGCACAGATACGCAGTATTTT. Encoded protein: CASSLGTSGPSTDTQYF.

The chain is built from TRBV7-9 and TRBJ1-2; no reliable D call. Trimming stripped 4 bases from V and 0 bases from J, with 9 bases between. The CDR3 totals 14 residues. Germline V gives CDR1 SEHNR, CDR2 FQNEAQ (reference sequence). The CDR3 bases are TGTGCCAGCAGCTCTACATCGGCTAACTATGGCTACACCTTC. It codes for CASSSTSANYGYTF.

This clone appeared once. The chain joins TRBV5-6 to TRBJ2-3; a weak D match, TRBD2 (6 bases). Per the germline V gene, CDR1 is SGHDT and CDR2 is YYEEEE. The V gene lost 1 base and the J gene lost 6 bases, with 6 bases spanning the gap. This CDR3 has 12 residues. The CDR3 DNA reads as TGTGCCAGCAGCTTGCTAGCGGATACGCAGTATTTT. Amino acid sequence: CASSLLADTQYF.